A selection of T cell receptor beta chains follows, all from one sample in a study of blood T cell repertoires in COVID-19. Assay: immunoSEQ multiplex PCR; the TCRdb copy retains only in-frame clones and omits some. This sample carries about 87,000 clones, approximately 86% of them seen once, and the ten largest clones take over 5%. Specimen: peripheral blood. Receptors were obtained from a man between 35 and 55 years old with acute or convalescent COVID-19. Each CDR3 is given with its conserved first and last residue. The order of the fields is V gene, J gene, D gene, clone size, CDR3 DNA, CDR3 protein. The D gene is left open where the match is weak. Some rows have no size entry. The others give once, few or many, or a class for an expanded clone.

TRBV19	TRBJ2-7	TRBD1	.	TGTGCCAGTAGTATGGGGACAGGAGTCTCCTACGAGCAGTACTTC	CASSMGTGVSYEQYF
TRBV3-1/TRBV3-2	TRBJ1-2	TRBD1	.	TGTGCCAGCAGCCAACCCCTTTCCGGGACAGGGGGCCGAAACTATGGCTACACCTTC	CASSQPLSGTGGRNYGYTF
TRBV30	TRBJ1-5	.	.	TGTGCCCTGGGGCCGGAAGACGATCAGCCCCAGCATTTT	CALGPEDDQPQHF
TRBV5-4	TRBJ2-1	TRBD2	few	TGTGCCAGCAGCCCTTTAGCGGGACTGTACAATGAGCAGTTCTTC	CASSPLAGLYNEQFF
TRBV10-3	TRBJ2-7	TRBD2	.	TGTGCCACCCTGAGCGGGAACGAGCAGTACTTC	CATLSGNEQYF
TRBV18	TRBJ1-2	.	.	TGTGCCAGCTCACCGGGGGGGGAGCATGGCTACACCTTC	CASSPGGEHGYTF
TRBV5-4	TRBJ2-3	TRBD2	.	TGTGCCAGCAGCTCCCGGCCGGGACTAGCGGGCACAGATACGCAGTATTTT	CASSSRPGLAGTDTQYF
TRBV7-3	TRBJ2-6	TRBD1	.	TGTGCCAGCAGCTTAGAGGGGGCAACAGGGGCCAACGTCCTGACTTTC	CASSLEGATGANVLTF
TRBV19	TRBJ1-5	.	.	TGTGCCAGTACCCGGGAGGTCGGCAATCAGCCCCAGCATTTT	CASTREVGNQPQHF
TRBV7-9	TRBJ1-5	TRBD1	few	TGTGCCAGCAGCGAAACAGGGGGCGTTCAGCCCCAGCATTTT	CASSETGGVQPQHF
TRBV30	TRBJ1-2	TRBD1	.	TGTGCCTGGGGGCAGGGGGATGGCTACACCTTC	CAWGQGDGYTF
TRBV19	TRBJ2-1	TRBD1	.	TGTGCCAGTAGCTGGGACAGTTTATTCAATGAGCAGTTCTTC	CASSWDSLFNEQFF
TRBV18	TRBJ2-1	TRBD1	few	TGTGCCAGCTCACCAACGAGGACCTCGGACAGGGAGCAGTTCTTC	CASSPTRTSDREQFF
TRBV6-2/TRBV6-3	TRBJ1-1	TRBD1	.	TGTGCCAGCAGTTACAGAGGTGTTGGACAGGGGAACACTGAAGCTTTCTTT	CASSYRGVGQGNTEAFF
TRBV5-1	TRBJ2-7	TRBD1	.	TGCGCCAGCAGCCCCGGGACAGCCCTCTACGAGCAGTACTTC	CASSPGTALYEQYF
TRBV6-1	TRBJ2-7	.	once	TGTGCCAGCAGTGAATTAAACTACGAGCAGTACTTC	CASSELNYEQYF
TRBV9	TRBJ1-6	TRBD1	.	TGTGCCAGCAGCGGTGGGACAGGGAAGGGTTCACCCCTCCACTTT	CASSGGTGKGSPLHF
TRBV5-1	TRBJ2-7	.	.	TGCGCCAGCAGCTCGAACCTACAGGGAGGGTCTTCGCGCGAGCAGTACTTC	CASSSNLQGGSSREQYF
TRBV7-9	TRBJ2-5	.	.	TGTGCCAGCAGCTACTGGACAGAAGAGACCCAGTACTTC	CASSYWTEETQYF
TRBV24-1	TRBJ2-5	TRBD2	.	TGTGCCAACAAAACTAGCGGGAGGGCCCCGGAGACCCAGTACTTC	CANKTSGRAPETQYF
TRBV4-1	TRBJ1-2	.	.	TGCGCCAGCAGCCAAGATCAGATCCAGGTGATCTATGGCTACACCTTC	CASSQDQIQVIYGYTF
TRBV7-9	TRBJ2-7	.	once	TGTGCCAGCAGCTGGACAGCAACATCCTACGAGCAGTACTTC	CASSWTATSYEQYF
TRBV3-1/TRBV3-2	TRBJ2-3	.	once	TGTGCCAGCAGCCAAGTGGTATCGGGGGGCGCCGGATACACAGATACGCAGTATTTT	CASSQVVSGGAGYTDTQYF
TRBV30	TRBJ1-2	TRBD1	.	TGTGCCTGGAGTTTAGGACAGGGGGCCAACTATGGCTACACCTTC	CAWSLGQGANYGYTF
TRBV6-6	TRBJ2-7	TRBD2	.	TGTGCCAGCAGTTGGGAGGGGTACGAGCAGTACTTC	CASSWEGYEQYF
TRBV12-5	TRBJ2-3	TRBD2	.	TGTGCTAGTTTCACTAGCGGGGAACGCACAGATACGCAGTATTTT	CASFTSGERTDTQYF
TRBV30	TRBJ1-6	.	.	TGTGCCTCCGCACTCGCGGGGGGAATGTTGCTGAATTCACCCCTCCACTTT	CASALAGGMLLNSPLHF
TRBV6-2/TRBV6-3	TRBJ2-5	TRBD2	.	TGTGCCAGCAGTTACAGGCTAGCGGGGGTACAAGAGACCCAGTACTTC	CASSYRLAGVQETQYF
TRBV27	TRBJ2-5	TRBD2	.	TGTGCCAGCAGCCGACAGACTAGCGGGGGGGCTGAGACCCAGTACTTC	CASSRQTSGGAETQYF
TRBV30	TRBJ2-2	TRBD1	once	TGTGCCTGGAGTGTCGACAGGGGGCCCGGGGAGCTGTTTTTT	CAWSVDRGPGELFF
TRBV12-5	TRBJ2-2	.	.	TGTGCTAGTGGACCGCTTGGACTAACCGCCGGCGGGGAGCTGTTTTTT	CASGPLGLTAGGELFF
TRBV5-6	TRBJ2-1	TRBD2	.	TGTGCCAGCAGCTTGATCAGCGGGAGTTCTCTCAGCTCCTACAATGAGCAGTTCTTC	CASSLISGSSLSSYNEQFF
TRBV7-8	TRBJ2-2	.	.	TGTGCCAGCAGCCCCGGAGCCCGGGGCACCGGGGAGCTGTTTTTT	CASSPGARGTGELFF
TRBV6-5	TRBJ1-2	.	few	TGTGCCAGCAGTTACTCTGCCGCAGGGCTCGATGGCTACACCTTC	CASSYSAAGLDGYTF
TRBV27	TRBJ2-4	.	few	TGTGCCAGCAGTTTATCTAGTCTCTTCGCCAAAAACATTCAGTACTTC	CASSLSSLFAKNIQYF
TRBV13	TRBJ2-7	TRBD2	.	TGTGCCAGCAGCTTAGGGACACCGGGACTAGCCTACGAGCAGTACTTC	CASSLGTPGLAYEQYF
TRBV30	TRBJ1-5	TRBD1	.	TGTGCCTGGAGGTCAGGGGGCGCTTATAGCAATCAGCCCCAGCATTTT	CAWRSGGAYSNQPQHF
TRBV6-6	TRBJ1-1	.	few	TGTGCCAGCAGTTACCAGGGACAGAACACTGAAGCTTTCTTT	CASSYQGQNTEAFF
TRBV2	TRBJ1-1	.	.	TGTGCCAGCAGCCCAGAGGCGGGGGACATGAACACTGAAGCTTTCTTT	CASSPEAGDMNTEAFF
TRBV18	TRBJ1-1	.	.	TGTGCCAGCTCACCTACAGGGTTGTCCTCGAACACTGAAGCTTTCTTT	CASSPTGLSSNTEAFF
TRBV11-3	TRBJ2-3	TRBD2	.	TGTGCCAGCAGCTCCGTAGCGGGGCGAGATACGCAGTATTTT	CASSSVAGRDTQYF
TRBV7-9	TRBJ1-1	.	.	TGTGCCAGCAGCTTAGTGGGCAACACTGAAGCTTTCTTT	CASSLVGNTEAFF
TRBV7-9	TRBJ2-3	TRBD2	.	TGTGCCAGCAGTCCTTATACGGCGGGAGGGAACACAGATACGCAGTATTTT	CASSPYTAGGNTDTQYF
TRBV10-2	TRBJ2-5	.	.	TGCGCCAGCAGTGAGATACCACTAGTTAAAGAGACCCAGTACTTC	CASSEIPLVKETQYF
TRBV7-8	TRBJ1-5	TRBD1	few	TGTGCCAGCAGCTTACCCGGGACAGGGTATCAGCCCCAGCATTTT	CASSLPGTGYQPQHF
TRBV3-1/TRBV3-2	TRBJ2-4	TRBD2	.	TGTGCCAGCAGCCAGATTAGCGGGGGAAACATTCAGTACTTC	CASSQISGGNIQYF
TRBV4-3	TRBJ2-5	.	.	TGCGCCAGCAGCCAAGATTACAGGGAAGGCGAGACCCAGTACTTC	CASSQDYREGETQYF
TRBV3-1/TRBV3-2	TRBJ1-2	TRBD1	once	TGTGCCAGCAGCCCAGGGGACAGGTTTGGCTACACCTTC	CASSPGDRFGYTF
TRBV7-9	TRBJ1-2	.	.	TGTGCCAGCAGCTTCGCACAGGTTGAGGGCTACACCTTC	CASSFAQVEGYTF
TRBV18	TRBJ2-5	.	once	TGTGCCAGCTCACCTTTCAGAGGGCAAGAGACCCAGTACTTC	CASSPFRGQETQYF
TRBV19	TRBJ1-2	.	.	TGTGCCAGTAGTGAAATAGCGATCTATGGCTACACCTTC	CASSEIAIYGYTF
TRBV29-1	TRBJ2-3	.	few	TGCAGCGTTGTTGGCTGGGAGATAGGGCAGGCCGGGAATACGCAGTATTTT	CSVVGWEIGQAGNTQYF
TRBV30	TRBJ2-2	TRBD2	.	TGTGCCTGGAGTGTACCCGCGGGAGGATTCGTCGGGGAGCTGTTTTTT	CAWSVPAGGFVGELFF
TRBV5-1	TRBJ1-4	.	.	TGCGCCAGCCGTGAGGGCATGAATGAAAAACTGTTTTTT	CASREGMNEKLFF
TRBV18	TRBJ1-6	.	.	TGTGCCAGCTGGACTGGAAGCTCCTATAATTCACCCCTCCACTTT	CASWTGSSYNSPLHF